This T cell receptor beta chain was documented in a study of blood T cell repertoires in COVID-19. Study overall: Donors in the United States, Italy and Spain gave samples during acute or convalescent COVID-19. PBMCs, B-cell-depleted T cells, or T cells were the source of the cDNA or gDNA that made up the material.

Unmatched junction bases numbered 2, after V lost 0 bases and J lost 7 bases. This CDR3 comprises 13 residues. Germline V CDR1 and CDR2: LGHNA, YSLEER. Authors' data handling: Estimation of nucleated cell counts relied on the amplification of reference gene primers. The method was immunoSEQ multiplex PCR; TCRdb's version includes in-frame clones alone and lacks a portion of them. V and J calls and clone size are copied from that table; D and trimming were computed from the DNA. The sample contains under 250,000 clones, 86% of which appear only once. The clonotype originates from an older woman who had recovered from COVID-19. The specimen was peripheral blood. The chain has TRBV4-3 and TRBJ1-2; TRBD1 agrees at 7 bases. Here the CDR3 reads CASSQEQGLGYTF. In nucleotides, the CDR3 is TGCGCCAGCAGCCAAGAACAGGGGCTTGGCTACACCTTC.